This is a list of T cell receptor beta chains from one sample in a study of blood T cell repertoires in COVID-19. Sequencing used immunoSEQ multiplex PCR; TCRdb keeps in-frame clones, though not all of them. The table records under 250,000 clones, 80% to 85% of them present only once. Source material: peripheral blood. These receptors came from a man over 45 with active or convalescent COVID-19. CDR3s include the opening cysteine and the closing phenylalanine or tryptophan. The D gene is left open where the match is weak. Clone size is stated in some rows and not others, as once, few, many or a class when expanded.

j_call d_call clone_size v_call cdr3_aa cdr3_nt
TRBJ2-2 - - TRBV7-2 CASSPRRRVFDTGELFF TGTGCCAGCAGCCCCCGACGGCGGGTGTTTGACACCGGGGAGCTGTTTTTT
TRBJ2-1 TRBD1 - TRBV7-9 CASSLGTTGWNEQFF TGTGCCAGCAGCTTGGGTACGACAGGGTGGAATGAGCAGTTCTTC
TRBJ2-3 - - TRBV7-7 CASSLGDSADTQYF TGTGCCAGCAGCTTGGGCGACAGTGCAGATACGCAGTATTTT
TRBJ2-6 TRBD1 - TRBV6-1 CASSGQGASGANVLTF TGTGCCAGCAGTGGACAGGGGGCATCTGGGGCCAACGTCCTGACTTTC
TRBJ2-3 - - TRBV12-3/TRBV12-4 CASSYQGDTQYF TGTGCCAGCAGTTATCAGGGAGATACGCAGTATTTT
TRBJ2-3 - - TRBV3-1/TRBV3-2 CASSQTRDTQYF TGTGCCAGCAGCCAGACGCGGGATACGCAGTATTTT
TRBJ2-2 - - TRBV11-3 CASSSGGQGAYTGELFF TGTGCCAGCTCGTCGGGGGGTCAGGGGGCTTACACCGGGGAGCTGTTTTTT
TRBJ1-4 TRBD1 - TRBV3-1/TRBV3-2 CASSPTGTGDEKLFF TGTGCCAGCAGTCCTACAGGGACAGGCGATGAAAAACTGTTTTTT
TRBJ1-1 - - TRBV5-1 CASSLITENTEAFF TGCGCCAGCAGCTTGATTACAGAGAACACTGAAGCTTTCTTT
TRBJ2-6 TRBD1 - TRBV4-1 CASSQDRGTANVLTF TGCGCCAGCAGCCAAGACAGGGGGACGGCCAACGTCCTGACTTTC
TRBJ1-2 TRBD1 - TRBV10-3 CAIRATGGEEGYTF TGTGCCATCAGAGCAACAGGGGGCGAGGAGGGCTACACCTTC
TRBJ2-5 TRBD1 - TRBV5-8 CASSQGTGALQETQYF TGTGCCAGCAGCCAAGGGACAGGGGCCCTCCAAGAGACCCAGTACTTC
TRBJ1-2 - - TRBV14 CASSRPGRAGYTF TGTGCCAGCAGCCGCCCCGGTCGAGCTGGCTACACCTTC
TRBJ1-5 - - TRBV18 CASSSNRENQPQHF TGTGCCAGCTCATCCAACAGGGAGAATCAGCCCCAGCATTTT
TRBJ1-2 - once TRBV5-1 CASSLAVANYGYTF TGCGCCAGCAGCTTGGCAGTCGCTAACTATGGCTACACCTTC
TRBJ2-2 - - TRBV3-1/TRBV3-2 CASATGHATNTGELFF TGTGCCAGCGCAACAGGACACGCCACGAACACCGGGGAGCTGTTTTTT
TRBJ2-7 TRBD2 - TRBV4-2 CASSRSSGGYEQYF TGTGCCAGCAGCCGCTCTAGCGGGGGCTACGAGCAGTACTTC
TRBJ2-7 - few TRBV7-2 CASSLPGAYEQYF TGTGCCAGCAGCTTGCCAGGGGCCTACGAGCAGTACTTC
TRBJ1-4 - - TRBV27 CASKLGRAEKLFF TGTGCCAGCAAATTGGGGAGGGCCGAAAAACTGTTTTTT
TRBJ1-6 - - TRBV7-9 CASSPGSSNSPLHF TGTGCCAGCAGCCCAGGCTCCTCTAATTCACCCCTCCACTTT
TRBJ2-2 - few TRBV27 CASQGYLRTGELFF TGTGCCAGTCAGGGGTACCTGAGAACCGGGGAGCTGTTTTTT
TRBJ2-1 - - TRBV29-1 CSVDPGVNEQFF TGCAGCGTTGATCCAGGGGTAAATGAGCAGTTCTTC
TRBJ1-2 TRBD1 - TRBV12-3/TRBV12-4 CASGTGTGNGYTF TGTGCCAGCGGAACTGGGACAGGGAATGGCTACACCTTC
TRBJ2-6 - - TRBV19 CASSTTGANVLTF TGTGCCAGTAGCACAACTGGGGCCAACGTCCTGACTTTC
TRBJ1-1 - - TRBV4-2 CASSQTLRDIEAFF TGTGCCAGCAGCCAAACCCTCCGGGACATTGAAGCTTTCTTT
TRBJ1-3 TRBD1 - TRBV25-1 CASSLQGLSGNTIYF TGTGCCAGCAGCTTACAGGGGCTCTCTGGAAACACCATATATTTT
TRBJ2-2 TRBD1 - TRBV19 CASSDRGGTGELFF TGTGCCAGTAGCGACAGGGGGGGCACCGGGGAGCTGTTTTTT
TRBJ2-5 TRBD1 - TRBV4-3 CASSQDIGQGQETQYF TGCGCCAGCAGCCAAGATATCGGACAGGGTCAAGAGACCCAGTACTTC
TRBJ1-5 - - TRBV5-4 CAFGESPYSNQPQHF TGTGCCTTCGGGGAATCGCCCTATAGCAATCAGCCCCAGCATTTT
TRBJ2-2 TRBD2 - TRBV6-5 CASRLAGVNTGELFF TGTGCCAGCAGACTAGCGGGGGTGAACACCGGGGAGCTGTTTTTT
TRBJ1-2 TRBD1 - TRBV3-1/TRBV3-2 CASSQGGGQGLYGYTF TGTGCCAGCAGCCAAGGGGGGGGACAGGGGCTCTATGGCTACACCTTC
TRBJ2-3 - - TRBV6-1 CASSDGGTTDTQYF TGTGCCAGCAGTGACGGAGGGACCACAGATACGCAGTATTTT
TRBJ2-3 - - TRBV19 CATRVPGDTQYF TGTGCCACCCGGGTCCCGGGAGATACGCAGTATTTT
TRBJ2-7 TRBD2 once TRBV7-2 CASSLPGGIREQYF TGTGCCAGCAGCTTGCCGGGGGGGATTCGCGAGCAGTACTTC
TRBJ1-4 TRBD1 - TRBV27 CASSSGTDLFF TGTGCCAGCAGTTCGGGGACAGACCTGTTTTTT
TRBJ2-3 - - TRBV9 CASSITSGLSTDTQYF TGTGCCAGCAGCATCACATCGGGACTCTCTACAGATACGCAGTATTTT
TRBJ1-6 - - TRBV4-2 CASSPNMPGQNNSPLHF TGTGCCAGCAGCCCAAACATGCCGGGTCAGAATAATTCACCCCTCCACTTT
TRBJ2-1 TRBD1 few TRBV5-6 CASRTATGVSYNEQFF TGTGCCAGCAGGACGGCGACAGGGGTCTCCTACAATGAGCAGTTCTTC
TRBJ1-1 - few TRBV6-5 CASRRGGQARTEAFF TGTGCCAGCAGGAGGGGGGGACAAGCAAGGACTGAAGCTTTCTTT
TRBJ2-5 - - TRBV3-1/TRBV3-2 CASSPPLDQETQYF TGTGCCAGCAGCCCGCCCTTAGACCAAGAGACCCAGTACTTC
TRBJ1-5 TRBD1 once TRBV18 CASSPRDRVDQPQHF TGTGCCAGCTCACCCCGGGACAGGGTGGATCAGCCCCAGCATTTT
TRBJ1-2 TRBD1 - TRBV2 CASRETGMNYGYTF TGTGCCAGCAGAGAGACAGGGATGAACTATGGCTACACCTTC
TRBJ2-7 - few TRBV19 CASSSQRDSYEQYF TGTGCCAGTAGTTCCCAACGGGATTCCTACGAGCAGTACTTC
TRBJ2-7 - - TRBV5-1 CASSLGLDTYEQYF TGCGCCAGCAGCTTGGGGCTAGATACCTACGAGCAGTACTTC
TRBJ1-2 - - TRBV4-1 CASSQDWGDGYTF TGCGCCAGCAGCCAAGATTGGGGGGATGGCTACACCTTC
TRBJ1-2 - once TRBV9 CASSVDSSGLGPGYTF TGTGCCAGCAGCGTAGATTCCTCTGGATTGGGCCCCGGCTACACCTTC
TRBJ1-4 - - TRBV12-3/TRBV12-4 CASSLITGEKLFF TGTGCCAGCAGCTTGATTACAGGGGAAAAACTGTTTTTT
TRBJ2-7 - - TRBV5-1 CASAEGLAYEQYF TGCGCCAGCGCAGAGGGTCTCGCCTACGAGCAGTACTTC
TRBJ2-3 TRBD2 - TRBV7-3 CASSFSGGGDTQYF TGTGCCAGCAGCTTCAGCGGGGGTGGAGATACGCAGTATTTT
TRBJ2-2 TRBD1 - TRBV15 CATHGTGGTGELFF TGTGCCACCCATGGGACAGGGGGCACCGGGGAGCTGTTTTTT
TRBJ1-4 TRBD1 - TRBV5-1 CASRRGTAVATNEKLFF TGCGCCAGCAGACGTGGGACAGCTGTTGCAACTAATGAAAAACTGTTTTTT
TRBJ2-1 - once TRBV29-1 CSETVYNEQFF TGCAGCGAGACAGTTTACAATGAGCAGTTCTTC
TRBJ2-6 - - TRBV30 CAWRSLKPTVSGANVLTF TGTGCCTGGAGGAGCCTGAAACCTACTGTCTCTGGGGCCAACGTCCTGACTTTC
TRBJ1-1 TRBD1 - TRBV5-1 CASSTLQGSDTEAFF TGCGCCAGCAGCACTTTACAGGGGTCGGACACTGAAGCTTTCTTT